The next 13 T cell receptor beta chains were all read from a single sample in a study of beta chain features in type 1 diabetes. Reverse transcription of all isolated RNA meant that expressed TCRB transcripts were sequenced. Generated by immunoSEQ multiplex PCR, the TCRdb table keeps only in-frame clones and is missing some. The table lists about 620,000 clones, around 15% of them singletons. The sample consisted of naive CD4+ T cells from blood. These receptors were collected from a man younger than 35 in good health.

This clone has at least ten counts. V usage is TRBV6-6 and J usage is TRBJ2-5, with D perhaps TRBD2 (5 bases). Germline assignment: CDR1 MNHNY and CDR2 SVGAGI (reference sequence). V was cut by 5 bases and J by 7 bases, with 8 bases left in between. The CDR3 length is 11 residues. Here the CDR3 reads CASSAAGTQYF. CDR3 DNA sequence: TGTGCCAGCAGTGCGGCGGGGACCCAGTACTTC.

The rearrangement links TRBV28 to TRBJ2-7; a weak D match, TRBD2 (5 bases). The CDR3 consists of 16 residues. The germline CDR1 and CDR2 sequences are MDHEN and SYDVKM. V was pared by 5 bases and J by 2 bases, with 19 bases between. CDR3 residues: CASSLHRLGGAYEQYF. CDR3 coding DNA: TGTGCCAGCAGTCTACACCGACTCGGAGGCGCCTACGAGCAGTACTTC. Based on the CDR3 plus reference TRBV28 and TRBJ2-7, the full variable domain is DVKVTQSSRYLVKRTGEKVFLECVQDMDHENMFWYRQDPGLGLRLIYFSYDVKMKEKGDIPEGYSVSREKKERFSLILESASTNQTSMYLCASSLHRLGGAYEQYFGPGTRLTVT.

This clone turned up a few times. V is TRBV4-3 and J is TRBJ2-3; 8 positions match TRBD2. CDR1 is LGHNA and CDR2 is YSLEER in the germline V gene. This CDR3 is 16 amino acids long. V lost 1 base, J lost 1 base, and 4 bases stayed unmatched. The CDR3 reads CASSQGVGGGTDTQYF. The CDR3 nucleotides read TGCGCCAGCAGCCAAGGTGTCGGGGGGGGCACAGATACGCAGTATTTT.

A few counts support this clone. DNA for the CDR3: TGTGCCAGCTCTCCAAAGGCGGACTATGGCTACACCTTC. Translation: CASSPKADYGYTF. The chain links TRBV18 to TRBJ1-2; D is undetermined. This CDR3 is built from 13 residues. Germline lookup yields CDR1 KGHSH and CDR2 LQKENI. V was trimmed by 6 bases and J by 3 bases, leaving 11 bases between them.

The sample holds a few counts of this clone. The chain combines TRBV11-2 with TRBJ2-1; D may be TRBD2 (5 bases). This CDR3 is 13 amino acids long. Germline CDR1 SGHAT, CDR2 FQNNGV. The V gene lost 2 bases and the J gene lost 10 bases, with 12 bases spanning the gap. The CDR3 loop is CASSLMSSQEQFF. The CDR3 DNA sequence: TGTGCCAGCAGCTTAATGTCTAGCCAGGAGCAGTTCTTC.

The V gene is TRBV28, the J gene TRBJ2-7; no reliable D call. The ends were cut back, 7 bases at V and 0 bases at J, with 16 bases in the middle. From germline, CDR1 is MDHEN and CDR2 SYDVKM. The CDR3 spans 15 residues. CDR3 protein: CASNWRRTSSYEQYF. CDR3 coding DNA: TGTGCCAGCAATTGGCGGCGGACGAGCTCCTACGAGCAGTACTTC.

This clone was observed a few times. The chain joins TRBV4-1 to TRBJ2-7, with 10 bases identical to TRBD2. Germline V lookup: CDR1 MGHRA, CDR2 YSYEKL. This CDR3 spans 16 amino acids. With 1 base clipped from V and 2 bases from J, the junction kept 5 bases outside the gene matches. The DNA for the CDR3 is TGCGCCAGCAGCCAAGTTTCAGCGGGAGGGCCCTACGAGCAGTACTTC. As protein: CASSQVSAGGPYEQYF.

This sequence joins TRBV7-2 and TRBJ2-1, with D perhaps TRBD1 (6 bases). This CDR3 comprises 17 residues. V lost 5 bases and J lost 0, with 17 bases in between. CDR1 SGHTA and CDR2 FQGNSA come from the germline V gene. This CDR3 reads CASSLRLDRSSYNEQFF. The CDR3, as DNA: TGTGCCAGCAGCCTGCGGTTAGACAGGAGCTCCTACAATGAGCAGTTCTTC.

This chain connects TRBV28 to TRBJ1-1; no definite D call. The germline V gene has CDR1 MDHEN and CDR2 SYDVKM. This CDR3 has 11 residues. With 8 bases removed from V and 5 bases from J, the gap between germline ends came to 9 bases. The CDR3 loop reads CASREGTEAFF. The CDR3 DNA reads TGTGCCAGCCGAGAGGGAACTGAAGCTTTCTTT.

The rearrangement links TRBV7-6 to TRBJ1-2; D remains unclear. The germline CDR1 and CDR2 sequences are SGHVS and FNYEAQ. This CDR3 comprises 16 residues. The V end lost 5 bases, the J end lost 4 bases, and 20 bases lay between the germline ends. The CDR3 loop is CASSRGRSPSAYGYTF. CDR3 DNA sequence: TGTGCCAGCAGCCGAGGCAGGTCACCGAGTGCCTATGGCTACACCTTC. Filled out from reference TRBV7-6 and TRBJ1-2, the complete variable domain reads GAGVSQSPRYKVTKRGQDVALRCDPISGHVSLYWYRQALGQGPEFLTYFNYEAQQDKSGLPNDRFSAERPEGSISTLTIQRTEQRDSAMYRCASSRGRSPSAYGYTFGSGTRLTVV.

The chain joins TRBV19 to TRBJ2-1, with D possibly matching TRBD1 (7 bases). The CDR3 length is 14 residues. CDR1 and CDR2 from the germline V gene are LNHDA and SQIVND (reference sequence). Trimming took off 7 bases at V and 7 bases at J, with 17 bases between the two ends. The CDR3 DNA is TGTGCCAGTAAGGAGGGGGCTACGAGGAATGAGCAGTTCTTC. Translating it yields CASKEGATRNEQFF.

This clone was found a few times. This sequence joins TRBV19 and TRBJ1-5; D remains ambiguous. From germline, CDR1 is LNHDA and CDR2 SQIVND (reference sequence). The V end lost 5 bases, the J end lost 4 bases, and 6 bases lay between the germline ends. The CDR3 contains 12 residues. The CDR3 region is CASSAKNQPQHF. CDR3 DNA sequence: TGTGCCAGTAGTGCGAAAAATCAGCCCCAGCATTTT.

The rearrangement joins TRBV7-2 to TRBJ1-1, with 7 bases identical to TRBD1. CDR3 size: 13 residues. The V gene end was trimmed by 10 bases and the J gene end by 5 bases; junction bases not matched to a gene: 10. Germline assignment: CDR1 SGHTA and CDR2 FQGNSA. CDR3 DNA: TGTGCCACCCGCGACAGGGTTATGACTGAAGCTTTCTTT. It codes for CATRDRVMTEAFF. Combining the CDR3 with reference TRBV7-2 and TRBJ1-1 gives the whole variable domain GAGVSQSPSNKVTEKGKDVELRCDPISGHTALYWYRQSLGQGLEFLIYFQGNSAPDKSGLPSDRFSAERTGGSVSTLTIQRTQQEDSAVYLCATRDRVMTEAFFGQGTRLTVV.